What follows are 21 T cell receptor beta chains derived from one specimen sequenced in a study of blood T cell repertoires in COVID-19. The data were produced by immunoSEQ multiplex PCR, yet TCRdb's version contains in-frame clones alone and is incomplete. The sample has under 150,000 clones, 75% to 85% seen once. Sequencing was performed on peripheral blood. These receptors were obtained from a man older than 75 with acute or convalescent COVID-19.

The chain employs TRBV7-2 and TRBJ2-1; 9 positions match TRBD1. The CDR3 is 15 residues long. V trimming: 5 bases; J trimming: 10 bases; junction bases outside the gene matches: 12. CDR1 and CDR2 from the germline V gene are SGHTA and FQGNSA. The CDR3 sequence: CASSLPGGQGREQFF. The CDR3 DNA is TGTGCCAGCAGCCTTCCAGGGGGACAGGGTCGGGAGCAGTTCTTC.

This chain uses TRBV21-1 with TRBJ2-3; TRBD2 reflects the table's D call only, with no check against the DNA. TRBV21-1 is a pseudogene segment. The CDR3 contains 17 residues. As DNA, the CDR3 is TGTGCCAGCAGCAAAATCCCTAGCGGGGGGGCGGTAGATACGCAGTATTTT. It specifies CASSKIPSGGAVDTQYF.

The rearrangement uses TRBV7-8 and TRBJ2-7; 7 positions agree with TRBD1. Germline trimming cut 1 base from V and 6 bases from J; bases unmatched to any gene: 3. The CDR3 is 13 amino acids. Germline CDR1 and CDR2: SGHVS and FQNEAQ. In DNA, the CDR3 is TGTGCCAGCAGCTTAGGTCCAGGGGGCGAGCAGTACTTC. The encoded protein is CASSLGPGGEQYF.

The V and J genes are TRBV10-1 and TRBJ1-2; D call uncertain. V was shortened by 0 bases and J by 1 base, with 9 bases between the two germline ends. The germline V gene has CDR1 WNHNN and CDR2 SYGVQD (reference sequence). The CDR3 has 15 residues. CDR3 protein: CASSESTSGNYGYTF. As DNA, the CDR3 is TGCGCCAGCAGTGAGTCGACGTCAGGTAACTATGGCTACACCTTC.

The chain carries TRBV5-1 and TRBJ2-7; D is possibly TRBD1 (6 bases). The CDR3 runs to 15 residues. Deletions cut 0 bases from V and 0 bases from J, with 10 bases between. CDR1 and CDR2 from the germline V gene are SGHRS and YFSETQ. The CDR3 sequence is CASSLVGQSSYEQYF. The CDR3, as DNA: TGCGCCAGCAGCTTGGTAGGACAGAGCTCCTACGAGCAGTACTTC.

This clone appeared a single time. J is TRBJ1-4 and V is TRBV7-9, with a tentative D call TRBD1 (5 bases). The CDR3 contains 13 residues. The V and J ends lost 1 base and 11 bases respectively, with 11 bases between them. Germline-derived CDR1 and CDR2 are SEHNR and FQNEAQ (reference sequence). CDR3 sequence reads: CASSLDGGDKLFF. The CDR3 coding sequence is TGTGCCAGCAGCTTAGATGGGGGGGATAAACTGTTTTTT.

This clone was detected once. The chain employs TRBV5-4 and TRBJ2-5, with TRBD2 identical over 9 bases. The CDR3 extends over 14 amino acids. The V segment lost 0 bases and the J segment 4 bases; nucleotides outside the gene matches: 1. CDR1 is SGHNT, CDR2 YYREEE, per germline (reference sequence). CDR3 coding DNA: TGTGCCAGCAGCTTGGCTAGCGGGGCAGAGACCCAGTACTTC. Translating gives CASSLASGAETQYF.

This clone appeared once. V gene TRBV6-1 combines with J gene TRBJ1-2; 7 nucleotides match TRBD1. The germline V gene has CDR1 MNHNS and CDR2 SASEGT. V was pared by 4 bases and J by 4 bases, with 12 bases of the junction left unmatched. The length of the CDR3 is 16 residues. CDR3 in DNA: TGTGCCAGCAGTGTTATATTCCCGGGACAGCTCTATGGCTACACCTTC. Translated, it gives CASSVIFPGQLYGYTF.

This clone turned up a few times. The chain uses TRBV2 and TRBJ1-3; TRBD1 matches 7 bases. V lost 6 bases, J lost 7 bases, and 3 bases stayed unmatched. Germline lookup yields CDR1 SNHLY and CDR2 FYNNEI. The CDR3 has 12 residues. The CDR3 DNA sequence: TGTGCCAGCAGGATACAGGGGAACACCATATATTTT. It codes for CASRIQGNTIYF.

This sequence joins TRBV11-3 and TRBJ2-3, with D perhaps TRBD2 (7 bases). Germline loops: CDR1 SGHNT, CDR2 YENEEA. Between the trimmed V and J ends, which lost 3 bases and 0 bases, there was a span of 10 bases. This CDR3 is built from 15 residues. CDR3 coding DNA: TGTGCCAGCAGCTTGTCGGGGGGCAGCACAGATACGCAGTATTTT. Translated, it gives CASSLSGGSTDTQYF.

The chain uses TRBV2 and TRBJ2-3; D is possibly TRBD2 (5 bases). Germline-derived CDR1 and CDR2 are SNHLY and FYNNEI. This CDR3 contains 13 residues. The V gene lost 7 bases and the J gene lost 3 bases, with 11 bases spanning the gap. The CDR3 coding sequence is TGTGCCAGCACCCCGACGGGGACAGATACGCAGTATTTT. Protein sequence: CASTPTGTDTQYF.

The gene calls are TRBV2 and TRBJ1-5; 9 bases line up with TRBD1. V gave up 2 bases and J gave up 4 bases; unmatched junction bases: 3. The CDR3 totals 15 residues. Germline V gives CDR1 SNHLY, CDR2 FYNNEI. CDR3: CASSEMTGGNQPQHF. The CDR3, as DNA: TGTGCCAGCAGTGAAATGACAGGGGGAAATCAGCCCCAGCATTTT.

The J gene is TRBJ2-1, the V gene TRBV14; 7 positions agree with TRBD1. Germline V gives CDR1 SGHDN, CDR2 FVKESK. The CDR3 spans 16 residues. The V segment lost 4 bases and the J segment 2 bases; nucleotides outside the gene matches: 8. CDR3 in DNA: TGTGCCAGCAGCCCTCGACAGGGTGGGACCTACAATGAGCAGTTCTTC. Its translation is CASSPRQGGTYNEQFF.

This clone has only a few counts. This rearrangement joins TRBV2 to TRBJ1-6; 9 positions match TRBD1. This CDR3 contains 14 residues. V dropped 8 bases and J dropped 7; count of bases not matched to a gene: 6. From germline, CDR1 is SNHLY and CDR2 FYNNEI. The CDR3 nucleotides read TGTGCCAGCGGATGGGACAGGGAGAATTCACCCCTCCACTTT. This gives the protein CASGWDRENSPLHF.

The V call is TRBV2, the J call TRBJ1-2; 8 nucleotides align to TRBD1. J lost 4 bases, V lost 5 bases, and 6 bases had no gene match. Germline CDR1 SNHLY, CDR2 FYNNEI. This CDR3 spans 14 amino acids. In DNA form, the CDR3 reads TGTGCCAGCAGTTCCCAGGGGGCGGGCTATGGCTACACCTTC. Its translation is CASSSQGAGYGYTF.

The chain combines TRBV5-1 with TRBJ2-3; possibly TRBD2 for D (5 bases). Trimming took off 5 bases at V and 2 bases at J, with 12 bases between the two ends. The germline gives CDR1 SGHRS, CDR2 YFSETQ. The CDR3 is 14 residues long. CDR3: CASSNEGATDTQYF. CDR3 nucleotide sequence: TGCGCCAGCAGTAACGAGGGAGCCACAGATACGCAGTATTTT.

This chain joins TRBV2 and TRBJ2-2; maybe TRBD1 (5 bases). Germline V CDR1 and CDR2: SNHLY, FYNNEI. The ends were cut back, 1 base at V and 7 bases at J, with 13 bases in the middle. This CDR3 region has 15 residues. The CDR3, as DNA: TGTGCCAGCAGTGAAGTTGCGCAGGGCGGCGGGGAGCTGTTTTTT. It specifies CASSEVAQGGGELFF.

This clone occurred a few times. This chain joins TRBV19 and TRBJ2-3; D may be TRBD2 (6 bases). V lost 1 base and J 6 bases, leaving 8 bases between the germline ends. This CDR3 is built from 13 residues. Germline V gene sequence: CDR1 LNHDA, CDR2 SQIVND (reference sequence). As DNA, the CDR3 is TGTGCCAGTAGTATAGGGGGGAGGGATACGCAGTATTTT. Amino acid sequence: CASSIGGRDTQYF.

V gene TRBV4-2 combines with J gene TRBJ2-1; 8 nucleotides agree with TRBD1. CDR1 and CDR2 from the germline V gene are LGHNA and YNFKEQ. The CDR3 totals 17 residues. V shed 1 base, J shed 4 bases, and the junction held 9 bases outside the gene matches. CDR3 loop: CASSQGNTGGLYNEQFF. In DNA form, the CDR3 reads TGTGCCAGCAGCCAAGGGAACACAGGGGGGTTGTACAATGAGCAGTTCTTC.

The V call is TRBV7-9, the J call TRBJ2-2, with TRBD1 as a possible D gene (5 bases). The length of the CDR3 is 18 residues. The germline V gene has CDR1 SEHNR and CDR2 FQNEAQ (reference sequence). V gave up 0 bases and J gave up 3 bases, with 17 bases separating them. Here the CDR3 DNA reads TGTGCCAGCAGCTTAGCGCTAACGATCAGGGATGACACCGGGGAGCTGTTTTTT. Translated, it gives CASSLALTIRDDTGELFF.

This chain links TRBV7-2 with TRBJ1-1; 7 bases agree with TRBD1. The trim removed 5 bases at V and 2 bases at J, leaving 5 bases unmatched. This CDR3 contains 14 residues. The germline V gene has CDR1 SGHTA and CDR2 FQGNSA. The CDR3 loop reads CASSRGQYNTEAFF. CDR3 bases: TGTGCCAGCAGCAGGGGACAGTACAACACTGAAGCTTTCTTT.